The 25 T cell receptor beta chains listed next were all sequenced from one sample in a study of shared clonotypes between healthy human individuals (dated by TCRdb to 2019 to 2021). Receptors were amplified or captured by the immunoSEQ multiplex PCR assay. As stored in TCRdb, this immuneACCESS dataset retains in-frame rearrangements with V and J assigned. A fraction of the clones does not appear; measured against another copy, unresolved V genes explain less than half of the discrepancy, and the remainder lacks a known reason. This sample gives a few million clones in total; around 90% of them show up just once. 0.11% to 0.15% of the sample belongs to the ten largest clones. Sequenced sample: naive CD4+ T cells sorted from blood. The cell subset or site label on this specimen signifies: CD45RA+ positively selected. The source of these receptors is a young man in good health.

For this clone: The junction does not match germline at one end; this may be a read error. The CDR3: CASSYNRASSYNGQFF. The CDR3 DNA reads as TGTGCCAGCAGCTATAACAGGGCTTCCTCCTACAATGGGCAGTTCTTC. V is TRBV5-6 and J is TRBJ2-1, with D possibly matching TRBD1 (6 bases). This CDR3 is 16 amino acids long. From germline, CDR1 is SGHDT and CDR2 YYEEEE.

V gene TRBV7-9 combines with J gene TRBJ1-3, with a tentative D call TRBD1 (6 bases). Trimming shortened V by 10 bases and J by 4 bases, and 14 bases separated the two germline ends. This CDR3 comprises 13 residues. Germline values: CDR1 SEHNR, CDR2 FQNEAQ (reference sequence). In nucleotides, the CDR3 is TGTGCCACCTCCAGGGGTGGCGGAAACACCATATATTTT. This translates into CATSRGGGNTIYF.

The V and J genes are TRBV6-5 and TRBJ2-2, with TRBD2 identical over 8 bases. J gave up 1 base and V 8 bases, and 3 bases lay outside the gene matches. Looked up from germline, CDR1 is MNHEY and CDR2 is SVGAGI. There are 14 residues in the CDR3. This chain's CDR3 is CASGSGGNTGELFF. Here the CDR3 DNA reads TGTGCCAGCGGGAGCGGGGGGAACACCGGGGAGCTGTTTTTT.

The V gene is TRBV27, the J gene TRBJ2-1, with a weak D call TRBD1 (7 bases). The germline V gene encodes CDR1 MNHEY and CDR2 SMNVEV (reference sequence). This CDR3 is built from 15 residues. V lost 8 bases and J lost 9, with 23 bases in between. DNA for the CDR3: TGTGCCAGCCTGCCCCGGCAGGGGGGTTACGGTGAGCAGTTCTTC. It encodes CASLPRQGGYGEQFF.

The chain links TRBV7-9 to TRBJ2-1; 13 bases line up with TRBD2. The length of the CDR3 is 16 residues. The V gene end was trimmed by 3 bases and the J gene end by 9 bases; junction bases not matched to a gene: 8. The germline CDR1 and CDR2 sequences are SEHNR and FQNEAQ (reference sequence). CDR3 sequence: CASSFFGLAGDAEQFF. CDR3 coding DNA: TGTGCCAGCAGCTTCTTTGGACTAGCGGGAGACGCTGAGCAGTTCTTC.

The genes are TRBV29-1 and TRBJ1-2, with a weak D call TRBD1 (5 bases). The CDR3 is 11 residues long. The V and J ends lost 4 bases and 5 bases respectively, with 8 bases between them. CDR1 is SQVTM and CDR2 is ANQGSEA in the germline V gene. The CDR3 DNA is TGCAGCGTTGGAGCAGGGTATGGCTACACCTTC. This encodes CSVGAGYGYTF. The full variable domain, with the rest looked up from reference TRBV29-1 and TRBJ1-2, is SAVISQKPSRDICQRGTSLTIQCQVDSQVTMMFWYRQQPGQSLTLIATANQGSEATYESGFVIDKFPISRPNLTFSTLTVSNMSPEDSSIYLCSVGAGYGYTFGSGTRLTVV.

The chain couples TRBV5-5 to TRBJ1-6, with D possibly being TRBD1 (5 bases). There are 15 residues in the CDR3. Germline V lookup: CDR1 SGHKS, CDR2 YYEKEE (reference sequence). Trimming cost V 1 base and J 9 bases, with 14 bases left between them. The CDR3 region has the DNA TGTGCCAGCAGCTTGATGGGGGGGTACGGTTCACCCCTCCACTTT. It is translated as CASSLMGGYGSPLHF.

The V call is TRBV5-1, the J call TRBJ2-3; possible D gene TRBD2, 5 bases. CDR1 is SGHRS, CDR2 YFSETQ, per germline. The CDR3 loop spans 16 amino acids. Trimming removed 0 bases from V and 6 bases from J, with 17 bases in between. Here the CDR3 reads CASSLGLATFGDTQYF. CDR3 nucleotide sequence: TGCGCCAGCAGCTTGGGGCTAGCCACCTTTGGGGATACGCAGTATTTT.

This chain links TRBV4-3 with TRBJ2-3; the match to TRBD1 covers 10 bases. The CDR3 has 20 residues. CDR1 is LGHNA and CDR2 is YSLEER in the germline V gene. V trimming: 2 bases; J trimming: 0 bases; junction bases outside the gene matches: 14. CDR3 protein: CASSQQRTGGTILSTDTQYF. CDR3 nucleotide sequence: TGCGCCAGCAGCCAACAAAGGACAGGGGGGACTATACTTAGCACAGATACGCAGTATTTT.

The chain links TRBV18 to TRBJ2-3; D tentatively reads TRBD1 or TRBD2 (5 bases each). CDR3 length: 16 residues. The V end was cut by 3 bases, the J end by 1 base, with 14 bases between. In germline, CDR1 is KGHSH, CDR2 LQKENI. This CDR3 reads CASSPVTGPRTDTQYF. DNA for the CDR3: TGTGCCAGCTCACCTGTAACGGGGCCACGCACAGATACGCAGTATTTT.

This chain uses TRBV7-9 with TRBJ2-5; 13 nucleotides agree with TRBD2. Germline loops: CDR1 SEHNR, CDR2 FQNEAQ (reference sequence). V shed 5 bases, J shed 5 bases, and the junction held 8 bases outside the gene matches. The CDR3 spans 16 residues. This chain's CDR3 is CASSLGTSGTGETQYF. The CDR3 DNA is TGTGCCAGCAGCCTCGGGACTAGCGGGACGGGGGAGACCCAGTACTTC.

This chain connects TRBV12-1 to TRBJ1-1; the table's TRBD1 call for D was not verified on the DNA. TRBV12-1 is a documented pseudogene. The CDR3 spans 9 residues. CDR3 amino acids: CASSLRQAF. The CDR3 DNA follows: TGTGCCAGCAGCTTGAGACAGGCCTTT.

The rearrangement uses TRBV30 and TRBJ1-3; no reliable D call. V dropped 0 bases and J dropped 7 bases, with 7 bases sitting between them. The CDR3 contains 12 residues. The germline V gene encodes CDR1 GTSNPN and CDR2 SVGIG (reference sequence). The CDR3 nucleotides read TGTGCCTGGAGTGTAATCGGTAACACCATATATTTT. Its translation is CAWSVIGNTIYF.

The chain couples TRBV7-8 to TRBJ2-7, with D tentatively TRBD2 (5 bases). This CDR3 region has 15 residues. Trimming removed 1 base at V and 1 base at J, with 11 bases between. The germline V gene has CDR1 SGHVS and CDR2 FQNEAQ. This chain's CDR3 is CASSLVVRESYEQYF. In nucleotides, the CDR3 is TGTGCCAGCAGCTTAGTTGTGAGGGAATCCTACGAGCAGTACTTC.

The V call is TRBV4-1, the J call TRBJ2-7, with 11 bases matching TRBD1. The CDR3 is made up of 15 amino acids. V lost 4 bases and J lost 4; bases outside the gene matches: 6. Per germline, CDR1 MGHRA and CDR2 YSYEKL. The CDR3, as DNA: TGCGCCAGCAGCCGACCGGGACAGGGGGTGTACGAGCAGTACTTC. Translation gives CASSRPGQGVYEQYF.

The genes are TRBV25-1 and TRBJ2-7; D remains ambiguous. CDR3 size: 18 residues. The ends were cut back, 2 bases at V and 3 bases at J, with 23 bases in the middle. Germline loops: CDR1 MGHDK, CDR2 SYGVNS. The CDR3 DNA reads as TGTGCCAGCAGTGAAACCCCCTCCGTTCACGCCCAAATCTACGAGCAGTACTTC. Residues: CASSETPSVHAQIYEQYF.

The rearrangement uses TRBV19 and TRBJ1-3, with D maybe TRBD1 (6 bases). V lost 5 bases to trimming and J lost 0 bases, with 14 bases between them. The CDR3 sequence is 16 residues long. The germline V gene has CDR1 LNHDA and CDR2 SQIVND (reference sequence). The CDR3 region has the DNA TGTGCCAGTAGTGTTCAGGGGACCAACTCTGGAAACACCATATATTTT. Protein: CASSVQGTNSGNTIYF. Using reference TRBV19 and TRBJ1-3 for the parts outside the CDR3, the full variable domain is DGGITQSPKYLFRKEGQNVTLSCEQNLNHDAMYWYRQDPGQGLRLIYYSQIVNDFQKGDIAEGYSVSREKKESFPLTVTSAQKNPTAFYLCASSVQGTNSGNTIYFGEGSWLTVV.

CDR3 in amino acids: CASRAPGSSYEQYF. The CDR3 nucleotides are TGTGCCAGCAGAGCCCCCGGGAGCTCCTACGAGCAGTACTTC. This chain connects TRBV6-5 to TRBJ2-7, with D possibly being TRBD2 (6 bases). The ends were cut back, 6 bases at V and 0 bases at J, with 12 bases in the middle. Germline V gene sequence: CDR1 MNHEY, CDR2 SVGAGI. There are 14 residues in the CDR3.

The V and J genes are TRBV5-4 and TRBJ2-2; D may be TRBD2 (7 bases). Per germline, CDR1 SGHNT and CDR2 YYREEE (reference sequence). The CDR3 has 17 residues. Trimming cost V 0 bases and J 5 bases, with 17 bases left between them. This CDR3 reads CASSLVYGGRGTGELFF. The CDR3 nucleotides read TGTGCCAGCAGCTTGGTTTACGGGGGGCGCGGGACCGGGGAGCTGTTTTTT. The variable domain in full, completed from reference TRBV5-4 and TRBJ2-2, reads ETGVTQSPTHLIKTRGQQVTLRCSSQSGHNTVSWYQQALGQGPQFIFQYYREEENGRGNFPPRFSGLQFPNYSSELNVNALELDDSALYLCASSLVYGGRGTGELFFGEGSRLTVL.

Worth noting for this clone: At one boundary the junction diverges from the germline segment, which might be a read error. The chain joins TRBV18 to TRBJ2-7, with 8 bases fitting TRBD2. This CDR3 contains 18 residues. Germline loops: CDR1 KGHSH, CDR2 LQKENI. Here the CDR3 reads CASSPQTGTSGSSYEQYF. Here the CDR3 DNA reads TGTGCCAGCTCCCCACAGACGGGAACTAGCGGAAGCTCCTACGAGCAGTACTTC.

The rearrangement uses TRBV6-5 and TRBJ2-2; D may be TRBD2 (6 bases). Germline V gives CDR1 MNHEY, CDR2 SVGAGI. V was cut by 2 bases and J by 6 bases, with 16 bases left in between. The CDR3 is 16 residues long. The CDR3: CASSYGVRGTPGELFF. CDR3 DNA sequence: TGTGCCAGCAGTTACGGAGTTCGGGGGACCCCCGGGGAGCTGTTTTTT.

This clone was counted once. V and J are TRBV5-1 and TRBJ2-1; the match to TRBD1 covers 8 bases. With V trimmed by 4 bases and J by 2 bases, 8 bases remained unmatched. This CDR3 spans 16 amino acids. The germline CDR1 and CDR2 sequences are SGHRS and YFSETQ. The CDR3 reads CASSVTGTGTYNEQFF. DNA of the CDR3: TGCGCCAGCAGCGTAACCGGGACAGGAACCTACAATGAGCAGTTCTTC.

The chain employs TRBV7-6 and TRBJ2-7, with D uncertain. The CDR3 totals 11 residues. CDR1 SGHVS and CDR2 FNYEAQ come from the germline V gene. Trimming pared 5 bases from V and 6 bases from J, leaving 8 bases between. The CDR3 here is CASSLYGEQYF. CDR3 coding DNA: TGTGCCAGCAGCCTGTACGGCGAGCAGTACTTC.

A single count supports this clone. The chain joins TRBV30 to TRBJ2-7, with D tentatively TRBD1 (6 bases). Trimming stripped 3 bases from V and 7 bases from J, with 13 bases between. CDR1 GTSNPN and CDR2 SVGIG come from the germline V gene (reference sequence). The CDR3 is made up of 12 amino acids. CDR3 bases: TGTGCCTGGAGGTTTAACAGGGAGGAGCAGTACTTC. Translating gives CAWRFNREEQYF.

The chain recombines TRBV4-3 with TRBJ2-7; TRBD1 agrees at 7 bases. Trimming removed 0 bases from V and 3 bases from J; junction bases left unmatched: 8. The germline V gene encodes CDR1 LGHNA and CDR2 YSLEER. The CDR3 is 16 amino acids. CDR3 nucleotides: TGCGCCAGCAGCCAAGAATTGGGTTGGACAGGCTACGAGCAGTACTTC. This translates into CASSQELGWTGYEQYF.